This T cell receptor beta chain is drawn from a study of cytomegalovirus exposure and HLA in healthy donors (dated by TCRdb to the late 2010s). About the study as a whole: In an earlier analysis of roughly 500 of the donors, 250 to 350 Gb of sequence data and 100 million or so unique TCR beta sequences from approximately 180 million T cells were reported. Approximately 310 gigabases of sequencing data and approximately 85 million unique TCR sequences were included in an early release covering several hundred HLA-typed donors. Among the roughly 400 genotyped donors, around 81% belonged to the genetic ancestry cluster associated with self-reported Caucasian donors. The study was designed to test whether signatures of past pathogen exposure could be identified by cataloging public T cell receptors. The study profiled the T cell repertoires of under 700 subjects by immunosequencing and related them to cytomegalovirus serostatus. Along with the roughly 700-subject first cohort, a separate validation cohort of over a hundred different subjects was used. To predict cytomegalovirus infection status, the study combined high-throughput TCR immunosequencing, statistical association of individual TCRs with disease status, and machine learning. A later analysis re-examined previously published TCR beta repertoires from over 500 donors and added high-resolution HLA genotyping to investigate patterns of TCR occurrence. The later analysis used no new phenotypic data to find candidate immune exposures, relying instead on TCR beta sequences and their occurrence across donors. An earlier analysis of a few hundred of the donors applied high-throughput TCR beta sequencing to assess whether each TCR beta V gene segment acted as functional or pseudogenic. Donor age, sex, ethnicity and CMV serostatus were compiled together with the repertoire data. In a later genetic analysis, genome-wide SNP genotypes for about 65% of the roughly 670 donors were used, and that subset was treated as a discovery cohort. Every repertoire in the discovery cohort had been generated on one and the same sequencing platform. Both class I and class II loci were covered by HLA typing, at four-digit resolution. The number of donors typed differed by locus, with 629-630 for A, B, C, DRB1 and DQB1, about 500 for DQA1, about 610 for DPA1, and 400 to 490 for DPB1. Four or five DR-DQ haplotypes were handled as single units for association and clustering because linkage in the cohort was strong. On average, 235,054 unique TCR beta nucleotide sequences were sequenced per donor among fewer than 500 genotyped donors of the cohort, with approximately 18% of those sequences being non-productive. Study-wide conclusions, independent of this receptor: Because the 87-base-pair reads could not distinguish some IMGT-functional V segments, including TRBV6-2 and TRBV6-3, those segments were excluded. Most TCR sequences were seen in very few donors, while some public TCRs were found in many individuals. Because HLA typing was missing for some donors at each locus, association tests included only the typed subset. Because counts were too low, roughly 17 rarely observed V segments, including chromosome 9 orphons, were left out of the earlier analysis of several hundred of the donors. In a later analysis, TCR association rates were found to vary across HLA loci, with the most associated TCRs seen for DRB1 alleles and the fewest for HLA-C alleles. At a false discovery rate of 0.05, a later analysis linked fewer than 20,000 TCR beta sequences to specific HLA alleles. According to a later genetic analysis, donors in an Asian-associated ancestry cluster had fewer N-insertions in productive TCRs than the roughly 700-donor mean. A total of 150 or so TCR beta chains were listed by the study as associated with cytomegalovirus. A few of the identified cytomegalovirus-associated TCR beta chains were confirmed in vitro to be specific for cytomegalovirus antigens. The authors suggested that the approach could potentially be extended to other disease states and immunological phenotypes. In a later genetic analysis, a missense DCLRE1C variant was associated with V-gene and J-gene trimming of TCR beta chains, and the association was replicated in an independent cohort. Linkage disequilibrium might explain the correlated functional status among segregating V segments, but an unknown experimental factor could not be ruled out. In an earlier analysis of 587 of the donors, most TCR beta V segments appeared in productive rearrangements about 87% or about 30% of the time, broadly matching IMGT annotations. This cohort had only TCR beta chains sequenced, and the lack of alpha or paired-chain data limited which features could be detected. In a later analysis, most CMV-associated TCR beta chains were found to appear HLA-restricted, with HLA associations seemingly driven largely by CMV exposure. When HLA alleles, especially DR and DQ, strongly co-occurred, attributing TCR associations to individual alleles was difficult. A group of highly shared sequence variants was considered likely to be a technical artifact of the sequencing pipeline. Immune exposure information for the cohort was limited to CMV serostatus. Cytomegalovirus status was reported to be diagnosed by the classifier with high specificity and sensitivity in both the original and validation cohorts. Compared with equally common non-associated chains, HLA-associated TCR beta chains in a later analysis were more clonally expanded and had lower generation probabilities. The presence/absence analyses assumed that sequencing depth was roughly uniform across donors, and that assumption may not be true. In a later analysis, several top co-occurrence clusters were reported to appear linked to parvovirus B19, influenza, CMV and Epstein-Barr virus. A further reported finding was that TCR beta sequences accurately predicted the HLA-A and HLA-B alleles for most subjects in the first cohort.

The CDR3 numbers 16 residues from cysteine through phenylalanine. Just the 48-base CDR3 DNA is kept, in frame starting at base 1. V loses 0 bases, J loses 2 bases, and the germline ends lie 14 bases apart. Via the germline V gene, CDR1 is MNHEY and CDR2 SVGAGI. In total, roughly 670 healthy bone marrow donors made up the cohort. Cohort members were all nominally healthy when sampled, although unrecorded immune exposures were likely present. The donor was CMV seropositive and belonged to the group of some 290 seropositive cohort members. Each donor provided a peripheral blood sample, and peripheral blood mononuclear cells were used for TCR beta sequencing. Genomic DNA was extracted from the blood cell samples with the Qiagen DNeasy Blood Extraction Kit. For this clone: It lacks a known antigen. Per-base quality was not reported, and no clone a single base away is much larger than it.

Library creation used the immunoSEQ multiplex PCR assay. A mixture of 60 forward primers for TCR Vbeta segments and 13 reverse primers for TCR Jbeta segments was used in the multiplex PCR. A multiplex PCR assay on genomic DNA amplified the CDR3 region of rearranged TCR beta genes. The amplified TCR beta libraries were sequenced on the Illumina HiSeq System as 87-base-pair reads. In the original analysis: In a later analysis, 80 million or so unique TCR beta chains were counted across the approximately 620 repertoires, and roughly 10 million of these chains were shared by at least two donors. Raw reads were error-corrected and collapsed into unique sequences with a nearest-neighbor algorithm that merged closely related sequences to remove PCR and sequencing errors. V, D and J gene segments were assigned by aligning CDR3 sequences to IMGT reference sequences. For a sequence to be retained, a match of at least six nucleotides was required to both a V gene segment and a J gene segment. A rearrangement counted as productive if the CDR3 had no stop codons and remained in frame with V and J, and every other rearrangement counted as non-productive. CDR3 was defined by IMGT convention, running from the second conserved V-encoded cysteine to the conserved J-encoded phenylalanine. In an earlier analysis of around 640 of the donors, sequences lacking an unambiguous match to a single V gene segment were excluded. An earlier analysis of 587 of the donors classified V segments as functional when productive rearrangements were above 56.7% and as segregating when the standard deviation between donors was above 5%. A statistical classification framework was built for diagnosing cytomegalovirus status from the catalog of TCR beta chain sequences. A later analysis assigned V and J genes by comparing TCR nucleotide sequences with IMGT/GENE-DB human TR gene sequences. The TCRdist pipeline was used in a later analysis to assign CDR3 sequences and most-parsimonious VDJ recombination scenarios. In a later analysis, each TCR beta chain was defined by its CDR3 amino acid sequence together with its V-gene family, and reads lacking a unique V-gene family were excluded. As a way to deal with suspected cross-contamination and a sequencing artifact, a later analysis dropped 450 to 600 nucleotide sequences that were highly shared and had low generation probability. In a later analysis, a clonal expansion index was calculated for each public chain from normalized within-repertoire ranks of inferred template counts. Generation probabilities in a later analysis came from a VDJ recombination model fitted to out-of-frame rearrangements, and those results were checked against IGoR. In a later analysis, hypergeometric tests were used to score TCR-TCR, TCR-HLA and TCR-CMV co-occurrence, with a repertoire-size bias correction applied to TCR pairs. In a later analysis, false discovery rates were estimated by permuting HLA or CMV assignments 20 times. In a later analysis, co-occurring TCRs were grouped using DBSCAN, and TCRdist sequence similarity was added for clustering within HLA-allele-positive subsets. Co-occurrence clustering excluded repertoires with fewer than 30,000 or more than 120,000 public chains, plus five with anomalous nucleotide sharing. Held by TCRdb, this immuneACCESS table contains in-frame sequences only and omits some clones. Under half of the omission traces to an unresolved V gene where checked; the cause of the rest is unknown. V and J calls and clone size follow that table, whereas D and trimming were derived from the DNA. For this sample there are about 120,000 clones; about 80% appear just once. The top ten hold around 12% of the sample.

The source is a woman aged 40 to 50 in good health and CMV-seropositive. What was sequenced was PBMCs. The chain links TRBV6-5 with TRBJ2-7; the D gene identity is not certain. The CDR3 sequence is CASSYSRFGDTYEQYF. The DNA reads TGTGCCAGCAGTTACTCGAGGTTTGGAGATACCTACGAGCAGTACTTC.